This TCR beta chain stems from a study of cytomegalovirus exposure and HLA in healthy donors. The PCR was carried out with 60 Vbeta primers and 13 Jbeta primers. Here immunoSEQ multiplex PCR was the method, and the copy in TCRdb shows in-frame clones only, minus some. The sample carries 180,000 or so clones, approximately 82% recorded once. The study's findings and limits: Later analysis demonstrated an association between a missense DCLRE1C variant and TCR beta V- and J-gene trimming. The study labeled under 200 TCR beta chains cytomegalovirus-associated.

This clone was seen just once. Its target is unknown. The clonotype was recovered from a woman in her thirties or forties in good health and CMV-seropositive. Sequencing used PBMCs.

CDR3 nucleotides: TGTGCCAGTAGTCCACAGGGGACGGTGGGCGAGCAGTACTTC. Its translation is CASSPQGTVGEQYF. V gene TRBV19 combines with J gene TRBJ2-7; 7 bases align to TRBD1. The V segment lost 5 bases and the J segment 6 bases; nucleotides outside the gene matches: 10. There are 14 residues in the CDR3. Germline loops: CDR1 LNHDA, CDR2 SQIVND (reference sequence).